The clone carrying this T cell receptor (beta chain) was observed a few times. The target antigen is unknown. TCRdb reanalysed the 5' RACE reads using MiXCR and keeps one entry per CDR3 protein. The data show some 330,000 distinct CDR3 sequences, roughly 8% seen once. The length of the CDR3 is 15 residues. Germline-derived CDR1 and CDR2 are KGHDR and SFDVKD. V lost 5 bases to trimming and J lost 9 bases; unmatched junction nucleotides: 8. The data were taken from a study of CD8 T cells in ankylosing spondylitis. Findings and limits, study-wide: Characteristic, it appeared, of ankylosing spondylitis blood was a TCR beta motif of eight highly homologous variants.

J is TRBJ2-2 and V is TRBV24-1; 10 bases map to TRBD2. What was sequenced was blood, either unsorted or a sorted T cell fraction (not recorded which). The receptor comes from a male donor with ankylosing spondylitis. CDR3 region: CATSGTSGVVRELFF. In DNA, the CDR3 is TGTGCCACCAGTGGGACTAGCGGAGTAGTACGGGAGCTGTTTTTT.